This T cell receptor beta chain was identified during a study of T-cell reconstitution after alpha-beta-depleted transplantation in children. General study points: T-cell numbers and diversity, one year after transplant, stemmed largely from T cells that were newly produced.

This CDR3 has 12 residues. In germline, CDR1 is DFQATT, CDR2 SNEGSKA (reference sequence). V lost 6 bases, J lost 1 base, and 10 bases lay in between. Many counts were recorded for this clonotype. Antigen unknown. Preparing the TCRbeta library involved the use of unique molecular identifiers. TCRdb ran MiXCR on the PCR reads and lists one entry per CDR3 protein. The data hold 55,000 to 70,000 distinct CDR3 sequences, with approximately 11% observed a single time. This chain links TRBV20-1 with TRBJ2-7, with a possible D match to TRBD1 (6 bases). Here the sequenced sample was PBMCs, taken before TCRalphabeta/CD19-depleted stem cell transplant. The source is a boy between 10 and 17 years old with acute myeloid leukemia, due to receive a stem cell transplant. The CDR3 DNA reads TGCAGTGCACGGGGACATTCCTACGAGCAGTACGTC. Its protein is CSARGHSYEQYV.